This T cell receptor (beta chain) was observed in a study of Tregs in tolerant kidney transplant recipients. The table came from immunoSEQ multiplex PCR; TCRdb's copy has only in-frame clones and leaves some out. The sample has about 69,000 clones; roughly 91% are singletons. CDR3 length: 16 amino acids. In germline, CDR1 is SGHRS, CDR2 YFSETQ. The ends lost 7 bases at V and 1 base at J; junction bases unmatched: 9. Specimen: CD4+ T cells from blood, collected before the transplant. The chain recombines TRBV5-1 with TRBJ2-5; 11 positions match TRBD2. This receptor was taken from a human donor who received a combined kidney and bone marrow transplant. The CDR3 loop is CASGLSGRAFQETQYF. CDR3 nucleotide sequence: TGCGCCAGCGGCCTTAGCGGGAGGGCCTTCCAAGAGACCCAGTACTTC. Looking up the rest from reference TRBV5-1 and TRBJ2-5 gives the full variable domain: KAGVTQTPRYLIKTRGQQVTLSCSPISGHRSVSWYQQTPGQGLQFLFEYFSETQRNKGNFPGRFSGRQFSNSRSEMNVSTLELGDSALYLCASGLSGRAFQETQYFGPGTRLLVL.